This is a list of T cell receptor beta chains from one sample in a study of long-term antiretroviral therapy in people with HIV. Clones were read by immunoSEQ multiplex PCR, and TCRdb kept only the in-frame ones, dropping some. The top ten hold roughly 18% of the sample, which has about 20,000 clones, roughly 80% seen once. Material: unsorted PBMCs, obtained 0.6 years after starting antiretroviral therapy. The receptors derive from a woman between 18 and 29 years old with HIV. The CDR3 runs from the conserved cysteine through the conserved F or W. A D gene is named only where the DNA matches it firmly. Clone sizes are given selectively: once, few, many, or a class where the clone is expanded.

J gene,D gene,clone size,V gene,CDR3 protein,CDR3 DNA
TRBJ1-2,NA,NA,TRBV11-1,CASSFRGDGYTF,TGTGCCAGCAGCTTCCGAGGGGATGGCTACACCTTC
TRBJ2-2,TRBD1,NA,TRBV4-2,CASSKGGFYTGELFF,TGTGCCAGCAGCAAAGGGGGCTTCTACACCGGGGAGCTGTTTTTT
TRBJ1-4,NA,NA,TRBV5-1,CASSFFQGTNEKLFF,TGCGCCAGCAGCTTCTTCCAGGGTACTAATGAAAAACTGTTTTTT
TRBJ1-1,NA,NA,TRBV29-1,CSVEYVKEAFF,TGCAGCGTTGAATATGTTAAAGAAGCTTTCTTT
TRBJ2-3,NA,NA,TRBV27,CASRERRGTDTQYF,TGTGCCAGCCGAGAGCGACGCGGCACAGATACGCAGTATTTT
TRBJ2-5,NA,once,TRBV2,CASSEAPHYNQETQYF,TGTGCCAGCAGTGAAGCCCCTCACTACAATCAAGAGACCCAGTACTTC
TRBJ2-2,TRBD2,NA,TRBV11-2,CASSLVVGGDTGELFF,TGTGCCAGCAGCTTAGTGGTGGGGGGGGACACCGGGGAGCTGTTTTTT
TRBJ2-3,NA,NA,TRBV5-1,CASSSYTDTQYF,TGCGCCAGCAGCTCCTACACAGATACGCAGTATTTT
TRBJ2-3,NA,once,TRBV5-1,CASSLGGALVGGTDTQYF,TGCGCCAGCAGCTTGGGGGGAGCACTAGTAGGGGGCACAGATACGCAGTATTTT
TRBJ1-5,TRBD1,NA,TRBV6-6,CASNPGQGVNQPQHF,TGTGCCAGTAACCCGGGACAGGGGGTCAATCAGCCCCAGCATTTT
TRBJ2-6,NA,NA,TRBV7-9,CASSPGPANVLTF,TGTGCCAGCAGCCCGGGACCGGCCAACGTCCTGACTTTC
TRBJ2-3,NA,NA,TRBV29-1,CSVEEGSRLTPGTQYF,TGCAGCGTTGAAGAAGGTAGCCGGCTCACTCCGGGTACGCAGTATTTT
TRBJ1-2,NA,NA,TRBV28,CASRTLGLRYGYTF,TGTGCCAGCAGAACCTTGGGGTTACGCTATGGCTACACCTTC
TRBJ2-1,NA,NA,TRBV10-1,CASSRPGSEQFF,TGCGCCAGCAGTCGACCCGGATCTGAGCAGTTCTTC
TRBJ2-7,TRBD1,NA,TRBV6-1,CASRGTGQASYEQYF,TGTGCCAGCAGAGGAACCGGACAGGCTTCGTACGAGCAGTACTTC
TRBJ1-1,TRBD1,NA,TRBV19,CASKSTGGVDTEAFF,TGTGCCAGTAAGTCGACAGGGGGCGTGGACACTGAAGCTTTCTTT
TRBJ1-4,NA,NA,TRBV7-6,CASSPTNGGEKLFF,TGTGCCAGCAGCCCTACTAACGGGGGCGAAAAACTGTTTTTT
TRBJ1-1,NA,NA,TRBV10-2,CASSEQRGMNTEAFF,TGCGCCAGCAGTGAGCAACGGGGGATGAACACTGAAGCTTTCTTT
TRBJ2-1,NA,NA,TRBV6-6,CASSWGAPAGGQFF,TGTGCCAGCAGTTGGGGGGCGCCAGCCGGGGGGCAGTTCTTC
TRBJ2-3,NA,NA,TRBV25-1,CASSEHITDTQYF,TGTGCCAGCAGTGAACACATCACAGATACGCAGTATTTT
TRBJ1-6,TRBD1,NA,TRBV4-3,CASRLGTANSPLHF,TGCGCCAGCAGGCTCGGGACAGCGAATTCACCCCTCCACTTT
TRBJ2-2,NA,NA,TRBV5-1,CASSLGQGNTGELFF,TGCGCCAGCAGCTTAGGGCAGGGAAACACCGGGGAGCTGTTTTTT
TRBJ2-7,NA,NA,TRBV6-5,CASRPSRIAEQYF,TGTGCCAGCAGGCCTTCGCGAATAGCCGAGCAGTACTTC
TRBJ2-2,TRBD2,NA,TRBV7-9,CASSRIAGGSTGELFF,TGTGCCAGCAGTCGGATAGCGGGAGGGAGCACCGGGGAGCTGTTTTTT
TRBJ1-2,NA,NA,TRBV7-9,CASSLFGSEGYTF,TGTGCCAGCAGCTTATTCGGGTCTGAGGGCTACACCTTC
TRBJ1-1,NA,NA,TRBV27,CASIDGGGNTEAFF,TGTGCCAGCATCGACGGGGGCGGAAACACTGAAGCTTTCTTT